Presented here are 11 T cell receptor beta chains from one specimen sequenced in a study of regulatory T cells in long-lasting Graves disease. The time point: persistent/refractory GD, antithyroid drugs over 5 years with positive TRAb. Researchers made the TCR library from RNA that was extracted from PBMCs. Libraries of TCR beta came from iRepertoire HTBI primers plus Arm-PCR of CDR3 regions. TCRdb independently ran MiXCR on the multiplex PCR reads; one entry per CDR3 protein. The sample contains approximately 350,000 distinct CDR3 sequences, roughly 24% of which appear only once. The sample here was peripheral blood mononuclear cells (PBMCs), taken when the disease was refractory, from a patient treated with antithyroid drugs. The receptors originated from a woman in her thirties or forties with Graves disease.

This clonotype was seen at least ten times. This rearrangement joins TRBV7-2 to TRBJ1-1; perhaps TRBD1 as D (5 bases). This CDR3 has 15 residues. Trimming stripped 0 bases from V and 3 bases from J, with 11 bases between. CDR1 is SGHTA and CDR2 is FQGNSA in the germline V gene. CDR3 amino acids: CASSLAPTGYTEAFF. The CDR3 DNA is TGTGCCAGCAGCTTAGCTCCAACAGGTTACACTGAAGCTTTCTTT.

The rearrangement uses TRBV27 and TRBJ2-2, with a tentative D call TRBD2 (7 bases). The ends were cut back, 3 bases at V and 0 bases at J, with 11 bases in the middle. CDR3 length equals 16 residues. Germline V gene data show CDR1 as MNHEY and CDR2 as SMNVEV (reference sequence). CDR3 DNA: TGTGCCAGCAGTTTTATCGGGGGGCCGAACACCGGGGAGCTGTTTTTT. Its protein is CASSFIGGPNTGELFF.

The chain links TRBV19 to TRBJ2-7; D unclear. This CDR3 is built from 13 residues. V was cut by 4 bases and J by 4 bases, with 11 bases left in between. Germline loops: CDR1 LNHDA, CDR2 SQIVND (reference sequence). The CDR3 nucleotides are TGTGCCAGTAGTACCGGACGGTTATACGAGCAGTACTTC. It translates to CASSTGRLYEQYF.

V and J are TRBV11-2 and TRBJ2-5; D possibly corresponds to TRBD2 (5 bases). The CDR3 length is 15 residues. Germline CDR1 is SGHAT and CDR2 is FQNNGV. V dropped 4 bases and J dropped 5 bases, with 17 bases sitting between them. For the CDR3, the DNA is TGTGCCAGCAGCTCCTCTTGGACTCCTGGGGAGACCCAGTACTTC. It specifies CASSSSWTPGETQYF.

This chain links TRBV14 with TRBJ2-7, with a possible D match to TRBD1 (6 bases). V was cut by 6 bases and J by 3 bases, with 18 bases left in between. This CDR3 contains 15 residues. Per germline, CDR1 SGHDN and CDR2 FVKESK. CDR3 sequence (DNA): TGTGCCAGCAGTCGTGCCCGGGGCAGGGGCTACGAGCAGTACTTC. It yields the protein CASSRARGRGYEQYF.

About this clonotype itself: A junction end diverges from the germline sequence, so it may reflect a read error. The V and J genes are TRBV5-1 and TRBJ2-5, with 10 bases aligning to TRBD2. The germline V gene encodes CDR1 SGHRS and CDR2 YFSETQ. The CDR3 totals 15 residues. CDR3: CASSLRLAGEETQYF. The CDR3 DNA sequence: TGTGCCAGCAGCTTGCGGCTAGCGGGAGAGGAGACCCAGTACTTC.

This clonotype was detected only a few times. The V and J genes are TRBV9 and TRBJ2-5; 12 nucleotides line up with TRBD2. The CDR3 covers 17 residues. Germline values: CDR1 SGDLS, CDR2 YYNGEE. Losses at the gene ends were 4 bases for V and 2 bases for J; bases not matched to a gene: 9. CDR3 in amino acids: CASSSGLAGLPQETQYF. CDR3 DNA: TGTGCCAGCAGCTCGGGACTAGCGGGCCTTCCTCAAGAGACCCAGTACTTC.

This clonotype was recorded at least ten times. CDR3: CASSDRGLRTEAFF. CDR3 nucleotide sequence: TGTGCCAGCAGTGACAGGGGGCTAAGGACTGAAGCTTTCTTT. The V call is TRBV6-1, the J call TRBJ1-1; 8 bases line up with TRBD1. Per the germline V gene, CDR1 is MNHNS and CDR2 is SASEGT. The J segment lost 5 bases and the V segment lost 3 bases, leaving 5 bases of the junction unmatched. The CDR3 totals 14 residues.

Here the CDR3 reads CASRRGLAGATDTQYF. CDR3 DNA sequence: TGTGCCAGCAGGCGGGGACTAGCGGGAGCAACAGATACGCAGTATTTT. V is TRBV2 and J is TRBJ2-3; 14 nucleotides align to TRBD2. Germline loops: CDR1 SNHLY, CDR2 FYNNEI. With V trimmed by 6 bases and J by 3 bases, 5 bases remained unmatched. This CDR3 has 16 amino acids. Complete variable domain (other parts from reference TRBV2 and TRBJ2-3): EPEVTQTPSHQVTQMGQEVILRCVPISNHLYFYWYRQILGQKVEFLVSFYNNEISEKSEIFDDQFSVERPDGSNFTLKIRSTKLEDSAMYFCASRRGLAGATDTQYFGPGTRLTVL.

This clonotype showed up just a few times. The rearrangement uses TRBV28 and TRBJ2-7, with D possibly matching TRBD1 (5 bases). Trimming removed 2 bases at V and 9 bases at J, with 8 bases between. Germline lookup yields CDR1 MDHEN and CDR2 SYDVKM. This CDR3 has 11 amino acids. CDR3 nucleotide sequence: TGTGCCAGCAGTTTAAGGGGCGGGCAGTACTTC. Translating it yields CASSLRGGQYF.

V and J are TRBV4-1 and TRBJ1-6; D call uncertain. Deletions cut 1 base from V and 5 bases from J, with 9 bases between. There are 15 residues in the CDR3. CDR1 and CDR2 from the germline V gene are MGHRA and YSYEKL. CDR3 loop: CASSQVSDDNSPLHF. The CDR3 coding sequence is TGCGCCAGCAGCCAAGTCTCAGATGATAATTCACCCCTCCACTTT.